Described below is a single T cell receptor (beta chain) sequence and its context. What this receptor recognizes is not known. Per-base qualities were not stored, and no clone one base away is much larger. The data originate from a study of blood T cells in healthy people across ages (dated by TCRdb to 2014 to 2015). A note on the overall study: Template switching captured roughly one uniquely barcoded TCR beta cDNA molecule per two T cells in model experiments. The study measured age-related changes in TCR beta repertoire diversity using deep sequencing normalized with unique cDNA molecular identifiers. Donors were grouped into four age groups: young (average about 15 years), middle-aged (around 39), aged (about 60) and long-lived (approximately 78). To avoid experimental bias, donors of different ages were spread randomly across the sequencing lanes. Using the same blood draw, the study looked at two additional independent replicas of 1 million unique cDNA reads for two donors, one aged 18 to 29 and the other aged 80 or older.

Overall study results and their limits: Because the CMV infection status of the donors was unknown, age-related changes in expanded clonotypes may potentially have been confounded. As age increased, observed TCR beta diversity per million T cells dropped in a roughly linear way, and a significant reduction was already evident by age roughly 40. Compared with the aged group, more naive CD4+ T cells, fewer expanded clones and increased TCR diversity were shown by the long-lived group, suggesting age selection. Because profiling used bulk unsorted PBMCs, naive and antigen-experienced compartments could not be compared conclusively. Estimates of total diversity from one million sequenced T cells were regarded as lower bounds and underestimates. A strong correlation was found between observed TCR beta diversity and the percentage of naive T cells measured by flow cytometry.

To prepare the library, 5' RACE was applied. Reads for this sample came from an Illumina HiSeq 2500. The second PCR ran for about 7 to 11 cycles and used a J-beta primer mix along with a sample-barcoded 5' primer. A template-switch 5' adaptor carrying 12 random nucleotides introduced a unique molecular identifier onto each TCR beta cDNA molecule. At least 3 million CDR3-containing paired-end reads were obtained from each sample. The Mint cDNA synthesis kit, primed by a TRBC-specific oligonucleotide, was used to synthesize first-strand cDNA from all RNA. Following uracil-DNA glycosylase treatment, all cDNA underwent a first 18-cycle PCR with the universal primers M1SS and BC2_uni_R. As for the original processing: Normalization of each sample was performed by random selection of 1 million high-quality reads, each carrying a distinct molecular identifier. Reads sharing molecular identifiers were discarded rather than binned into consensus sequences. MiTCR, run with a Q25 quality threshold and the strictest error-elimination algorithm, handled CDR3 identification, clonotype clustering and error correction. Lower-bound total TCR beta diversity was estimated with a nonparametric unseen species model using Euler transformation. Using fastp trimming at Q25 and MiXCR clonotype assembly, TCRdb reanalyzed the public sequencing data and kept in-frame beta chains. CDR3 protein duplicates are merged, each entry listing the most common genes and DNA. These V and J calls rely on TCRdb rather than the paper's analysis. The sample table holds hundreds of thousands of distinct CDR3 sequences, of which 22% were seen once. The ten largest account for 20% to 25% of the sample.

Donors were 35 to 40 systemically healthy Caucasian individuals from Russia aged roughly 6 to 90 years. Each donor gave about 9.8 milliliters of peripheral blood, drawn into EDTA-treated Vacutainer tubes. PBMCs were isolated by Ficoll-Paque density-gradient centrifugation, with at least 6.5 million obtained per sample. Trizol reagent was used to extract total RNA from PBMCs, with at least 6 micrograms per sample. For every donor, flow cytometry on a PBMC aliquot measured the percentage of naive CD45RAhigh/CD27high T cells. Trimming removed 4 bases from V and 8 bases from J; the gene matches leave 8 bases unexplained. Reading from cysteine to phenylalanine, the CDR3 counts 15 amino acids. Only the CDR3 DNA is retained, 45 bases long and in frame from the first base.

The chain employs TRBV12-3 or TRBV12-4 and TRBJ1-6; 7 junctional bases match TRBD1. The sequenced sample was blood. This TCR derives from a man in his 70s in good health. DNA sequence: TGTGCCAGCAGTTATCGAGACAGGGCCGATTCACCCCTCCACTTT. The resulting protein is CASSYRDRADSPLHF.